The T cell receptor beta chain under discussion was sequenced for a study of CD8 T cells in ankylosing spondylitis. Overall study findings and caveats: Relatively rare in peripheral blood, disease-linked clones were also CD8+. Ankylosing spondylitis blood seemed to carry a telltale TCR beta motif made of eight highly homologous variants.

The CDR3 totals 14 residues. The germline V gene has CDR1 SEHNR and CDR2 FQNEAQ (reference sequence). The V gene lost 4 bases and the J gene lost 7 bases, with 17 bases spanning the gap. Points on this clonotype: Its specificity is not known.

Preparation of TCR beta libraries was done by quantitative 5'-RACE with molecular barcodes. TCRdb analysed the 5' RACE reads with MiXCR anew, one entry per CDR3 protein. Among about 220,000 distinct CDR3 sequences, 15% to 20% were seen once, and the ten largest hold under 55%. J is TRBJ2-7 and V is TRBV7-9; no firm D call. The sequence was collected from a male donor with ankylosing spondylitis. Sample: blood, either unsorted or a sorted T cell fraction (not recorded which). CDR3 sequence: CASSSPPRSWEQYF. The CDR3 region has the DNA TGTGCCAGCAGCTCCCCCCCCCGTTCTTGGGAGCAGTACTTC.